This is a list of T cell receptor beta chains from one sample in a study of blood T cell repertoires in COVID-19. Data came from immunoSEQ multiplex PCR; TCRdb stores just in-frame clones and leaves some out. The sample records 200,000 to 250,000 clones, more than 75% being singletons. Material for sequencing was PBMCs or T cells enriched from blood (not recorded which). The receptor set was obtained from a woman aged 45-60 years who had recovered from COVID-19. Each CDR3 is given with its conserved first and last residue. A D gene is named only where the DNA matches it firmly. A clone size is listed for some rows: how often the clone was seen (once, few, many), or a class if it is expanded.

J gene	V gene	clone size	D gene	CDR3 protein	CDR3 DNA
TRBJ1-5	TRBV7-8	.	.	CASSFLGEADYSNQPQHF	TGTGCCAGCAGCTTTTTGGGAGAGGCAGACTATAGCAATCAGCCCCAGCATTTT
TRBJ2-1	TRBV11-2	.	.	CASSQQFGEQFF	TGTGCCAGCAGCCAACAGTTTGGAGAGCAGTTCTTC
TRBJ1-6	TRBV7-3	.	.	CASSLRGNSPLHF	TGTGCCAGCAGCTTACGGGGGAATTCACCCCTCCACTTT
TRBJ2-5	TRBV6-2/TRBV6-3	.	.	CASSYSGTDFQETQYF	TGTGCCAGCAGTTATTCCGGGACTGACTTCCAAGAGACCCAGTACTTC
TRBJ1-2	TRBV7-2	once	.	CASRPGLSHGYTF	TGTGCCAGCAGGCCGGGACTATCCCATGGCTACACCTTC
TRBJ2-7	TRBV27	.	.	CASSFTGNSYEQYF	TGTGCCAGCAGTTTCACAGGCAACTCCTACGAGCAGTACTTC
TRBJ1-2	TRBV24-1	.	TRBD1	CATGGGAGYTF	TGTGCCACAGGGGGCGGAGCTGGCTACACCTTC
TRBJ1-1	TRBV12-3/TRBV12-4	.	.	CASRLAGTEAFF	TGTGCCAGCAGGCTCGCGGGCACTGAAGCTTTCTTT
TRBJ2-1	TRBV19	.	.	CASSISGVQFF	TGTGCCAGTAGTATCTCAGGGGTCCAGTTCTTC
TRBJ2-2	TRBV25-1	.	TRBD2	CASSEPAGNRELFF	TGTGCCAGCAGTGAACCAGCGGGAAACCGGGAGCTGTTTTTT
TRBJ1-4	TRBV29-1	.	TRBD1	CSVQRGQGREKLFF	TGCAGCGTCCAACGGGGACAGGGGCGGGAAAAACTGTTTTTT
TRBJ2-3	TRBV20-1	.	.	CSASRGPQLYTDTQYF	TGCAGTGCTAGTAGAGGTCCCCAACTATACACAGATACGCAGTATTTT
TRBJ2-7	TRBV18	.	TRBD2	CASSLGTSGTYEQYF	TGTGCCAGCTCTTTAGGGACTAGCGGAACGTACGAGCAGTACTTC
TRBJ2-1	TRBV24-1	.	TRBD1	CATSTWDREVYNEQFF	TGTGCCACCAGCACCTGGGACAGGGAGGTTTACAATGAGCAGTTCTTC
TRBJ2-7	TRBV7-8	.	.	CASSLTPTSYEQYF	TGTGCCAGCAGCTTAACCCCGACTAGCTACGAGCAGTACTTC
TRBJ2-3	TRBV4-2	.	TRBD2	CASRTSGSTSDTQYF	TGTGCCAGCAGGACTAGCGGGAGCACCTCAGATACGCAGTATTTT
TRBJ1-1	TRBV7-6	.	.	CASSLFSGWGLVAFF	TGTGCCAGCAGCTTATTCTCAGGTTGGGGGCTGGTAGCTTTCTTT
TRBJ2-2	TRBV4-2	.	.	CASSQRSGTGELFF	TGTGCCAGCAGCCAGAGGTCGGGAACCGGGGAGCTGTTTTTT
TRBJ1-6	TRBV9	.	.	CASSVQAGDSPLHF	TGTGCCAGCAGCGTACAGGCGGGGGATTCACCCCTCCACTTT
TRBJ2-1	TRBV18	.	.	CASSPPDSSPNEQFF	TGTGCCAGCTCACCACCTGACTCCTCCCCCAATGAGCAGTTCTTC
TRBJ2-7	TRBV7-8	.	.	CASSPRDTPYEQYF	TGTGCTAGCAGCCCACGGGACACACCCTACGAGCAGTACTTC
TRBJ1-6	TRBV6-5	.	TRBD1	CAINRDRLNSPLHF	TGTGCCATCAACCGGGACAGACTTAATTCACCCCTCCACTTT
TRBJ2-4	TRBV5-1	.	.	CASSPQGAKNIQYF	TGCGCCAGCAGCCCACAGGGAGCCAAAAACATTCAGTACTTC
TRBJ2-3	TRBV12-5	.	.	CASGLVLSTGEGTSTDTQYF	TGTGCTAGTGGTTTGGTATTATCGACAGGGGAGGGGACTAGCACAGATACGCAGTATTTT